These 11 T cell receptor beta chains came from one sample sequenced in a study of blood T cell repertoires in COVID-19 (dated by TCRdb to 2020 to 2022). Preparation of the library involved the immunoSEQ multiplex PCR assay. TCRdb re-hosts the immuneACCESS table, in-frame sequences only. Its copies lack some clones; in the studies checked, an unresolved V gene accounts for under half of them, and the cause for the rest is not known. This sample gives 200,000 to 250,000 clones in total; about three quarters of them show up just once. The ten most abundant clones make up roughly 6.7% of the sample. Specimen: peripheral blood. These receptors originate from a woman aged 70-85 years with acute or convalescent COVID-19.

The chain couples TRBV5-4 to TRBJ1-2; TRBD1 is a possible D gene (5 bases). The CDR3 length is 17 residues. The germline gives CDR1 SGHNT, CDR2 YYREEE (reference sequence). Deletions cut 0 bases from V and 3 bases from J, with 18 bases between. The CDR3 sequence is CASSLVGRVGTDYGYTF. The CDR3 coding sequence is TGTGCCAGCAGCTTGGTAGGCAGGGTCGGAACTGACTATGGCTACACCTTC. Looking up the rest from reference TRBV5-4 and TRBJ1-2 gives the full variable domain: ETGVTQSPTHLIKTRGQQVTLRCSSQSGHNTVSWYQQALGQGPQFIFQYYREEENGRGNFPPRFSGLQFPNYSSELNVNALELDDSALYLCASSLVGRVGTDYGYTFGSGTRLTVV.

The V gene is TRBV29-1, the J gene TRBJ2-3, with 8 bases that match TRBD2. The CDR3 is 14 amino acids. Germline V gene data show CDR1 as SQVTM and CDR2 as ANQGSEA. The trim removed 3 bases at V and 3 bases at J, leaving 5 bases unmatched. In DNA form, the CDR3 reads TGCAGCGTTGAGCGGGGGGCGGGGACAGATACGCAGTATTTT. It specifies CSVERGAGTDTQYF.

The rearrangement links TRBV6-5 to TRBJ1-2; TRBD1 agrees at 12 bases. The CDR3 has 15 amino acids. Germline V CDR1 and CDR2: MNHEY, SVGAGI. The V segment lost 2 bases and the J segment 7 bases; nucleotides outside the gene matches: 5. CDR3 DNA: TGTGCCAGCAGTTACACGGGACAGGGGGCTCCTGGCTACACCTTC. This codes for CASSYTGQGAPGYTF.

The chain links TRBV6-6 to TRBJ2-7, with TRBD2 identical over 9 bases. Germline CDR1 reads MNHNY; CDR2 reads SVGAGI (reference sequence). The V and J ends lost 7 bases and 2 bases, in that order; junction bases with no gene match: 6. This CDR3 is 14 amino acids long. This chain's CDR3 is CASTLAGTAYEQYF. CDR3 sequence (DNA): TGTGCCAGCACTCTAGCGGGGACCGCCTACGAGCAGTACTTC.

The chain joins TRBV3-1 (or the pseudogene TRBV3-2) to TRBJ2-7; maybe TRBD1 (6 bases). Trimming took off 3 bases at V and 1 base at J, with 10 bases between the two ends. CDR1 is LGHDT and CDR2 is YNNKEL in the germline V gene (reference sequence). This CDR3 comprises 14 residues. The CDR3 bases are TGTGCCAGCAGCCACCTGACAGGTTCCTACGAGCAGTACTTC. It specifies CASSHLTGSYEQYF.

The V gene is TRBV18, the J gene TRBJ2-5; 10 nucleotides match TRBD2. The V and J ends lost 4 bases and 4 bases, in that order; junction bases with no gene match: 3. This CDR3 spans 14 amino acids. Germline CDR1 is KGHSH and CDR2 is LQKENI. CDR3 region: CASSLLAGGETQYF. The CDR3 bases are TGTGCCAGCTCACTCTTAGCGGGGGGAGAGACCCAGTACTTC. Using reference TRBV18 and TRBJ2-5 for the parts outside the CDR3, the full variable domain is NAGVMQNPRHLVRRRGQEARLRCSPMKGHSHVYWYRQLPEEGLKFMVYLQKENIIDESGMPKERFSAEFPKEGPSILRIQQVVRGDSAAYFCASSLLAGGETQYFGPGTRLLVL.

This chain connects TRBV11-2 to TRBJ1-6; D gene unclear. Germline V gene lookup returns CDR1 SGHAT and CDR2 FQNNGV. The CDR3 is 13 amino acids. V lost 0 bases to trimming and J lost 6 bases, with 3 bases between them. CDR3 sequence (DNA): TGTGCCAGCAGCTTAGATCGTAATTCACCCCTCCACTTT. Translation: CASSLDRNSPLHF.

DNA for the CDR3: TGTGCCAGCAGCTTAGGCACCAGGGTGGAGACCCAGTACTTC. Translating it yields CASSLGTRVETQYF. This chain connects TRBV7-9 to TRBJ2-5, with a possible D match to TRBD1 (5 bases). V was shortened by 1 base and J by 5 bases, with 11 bases between the two germline ends. Germline V CDR1 and CDR2: SEHNR, FQNEAQ (reference sequence). This CDR3 is built from 14 residues.

The rearrangement links TRBV4-1 to TRBJ2-5, with 7 bases that match TRBD2. Germline CDR1 MGHRA, CDR2 YSYEKL. The J segment lost 1 base and the V segment lost 0 bases, leaving 5 bases of the junction unmatched. This CDR3 spans 16 amino acids. The CDR3 DNA reads as TGCGCCAGCAGCCAAGATGGGGGGGGGATCCAAGAGACCCAGTACTTC. Residues: CASSQDGGGIQETQYF.

The chain combines TRBV6-2 or TRBV6-3 with TRBJ2-5; D may be TRBD2 (6 bases). V was trimmed by 0 bases and J by 2 bases, leaving 16 bases between them. This CDR3 comprises 17 residues. From germline, CDR1 is MNHEY and CDR2 SVGEGT. CDR3 loop: CASSYSVRIAEQETQYF. CDR3 sequence (DNA): TGTGCCAGCAGTTACTCGGTTCGAATAGCGGAACAAGAGACCCAGTACTTC.

The chain combines TRBV7-2 with TRBJ2-5, with D possibly TRBD2 on 5 matching bases. Trimming removed 3 bases from V and 7 bases from J, with 18 bases in between. This CDR3 has 15 amino acids. Germline V gene sequence: CDR1 SGHTA, CDR2 FQGNSA. The CDR3 bases are TGTGCCAGCAGCTTCGGGATAGGGCGCGGCGGGACCCAGTACTTC. Protein: CASSFGIGRGGTQYF.